The T cell receptor beta chain described here comes from a study of post-analysis software for immune sequencing data. Findings of the study overall: When compared against controls, multiple sclerosis patients showed significantly lower normalized Chao1 diversity. Samples from one preparation batch, clustered by F measure, grouped strongly together. Relative to controls, patients had several TRBV segments at higher frequency, with TRBV5-6, TRBV5-1 and TRBV20-1 among these.

Germline CDR1 and CDR2: DFQATT and SNEGSKA (reference sequence). There are 13 residues in the CDR3. This clonotype was detected a few times. What it binds is not known. The authors incorporated unique molecular identifiers into the TCR beta cDNA libraries. Between roughly 1 and 10 million T cells gave rise to some 520,000 cDNA molecules. TCRdb itself ran the PCR reads through MiXCR, one entry per CDR3 protein. Of a few hundred thousand distinct CDR3 sequences listed, 39% are singletons. The sequence came from a girl aged 2 to 10 with multiple sclerosis. The sequenced sample consisted of blood. The chain recombines TRBV20-1 with TRBJ2-5; TRBD2 is a possible D gene (5 bases). The J call may be in error: the DNA end matches TRBJ2-7 better. In DNA, the CDR3 is TGCAGTGCTAGGAGGGCCGAACGCTACGAGCAGTACTTC. Protein product: CSARRAERYEQYF.